The 32 T cell receptor beta chains presented below share a single source sample, sequenced in a study of Ad26.COV2.S vaccination and SARS-CoV-2 variants. Repertoires were generated with immunoSEQ multiplex PCR, while TCRdb's copy carries only in-frame clones and drops some. In the table there are about 350,000 clones, around 89% of which are singletons. Treatment specified: about 20 received Ad26.COV2.S at low or high dose, single or two shots; about 5 received placebo; per-sample allocation not given. Day 63 following the first vaccine or placebo injection was when the samples were taken. The specimen comprised peripheral blood, sampled in a trial of Ad26.COV2.S vaccine versus placebo. These receptors came from a person between 18 and 65 years old who received the Ad26.COV2.S COVID-19 vaccine or a placebo.

The chain recombines TRBV9 with TRBJ2-2; D is tentatively TRBD1 or TRBD2 (5 bases each). Germline assignment: CDR1 SGDLS and CDR2 YYNGEE. The CDR3 contains 15 residues. Trimming cost V 0 bases and J 4 bases, with 10 bases left between them. In nucleotides, the CDR3 is TGTGCCAGCAGCGTAGGGTATGGGGGCACCGGGGAGCTGTTTTTT. Protein product: CASSVGYGGTGELFF.

As concerns this clone: The same CDR3 also results from other DNA sequences found in this sample. The chain carries TRBV18 and TRBJ2-5, with a weak D call TRBD2 (6 bases). CDR1 and CDR2 (germline): KGHSH, LQKENI. Trimming cost V 1 base and J 2 bases, with 8 bases left between them. The CDR3 is 14 residues long. CDR3 in DNA: TGTGCCAGCTCACCACGCGGGATACAAGAGACCCAGTACTTC. This sequence encodes CASSPRGIQETQYF.

This chain links TRBV5-1 with TRBJ1-1, with D unclear. This CDR3 is built from 13 residues. Germline CDR1 reads SGHRS; CDR2 reads YFSETQ. Deletions cut 7 bases from V and 1 base from J, with 11 bases between. CDR3 DNA sequence: TGCGCCAGCTCAGGACCGAGGAACACTGAAGCTTTCTTT. Amino acid sequence: CASSGPRNTEAFF.

This rearrangement joins TRBV5-6 to TRBJ1-1; possibly TRBD1 for D (5 bases). In germline, CDR1 is SGHDT, CDR2 YYEEEE. Trimming took off 4 bases at V and 8 bases at J, with 12 bases between the two ends. The CDR3 is 12 residues long. CDR3 nucleotides: TGTGCCAGCAGCCAGACAGACGGAGAAGCTTTCTTT. This translates into CASSQTDGEAFF.

J is TRBJ2-1 and V is TRBV3-1 (or the pseudogene TRBV3-2), with 8 bases fitting TRBD2. The germline V gene has CDR1 LGHDT and CDR2 YNNKEL (reference sequence). J was trimmed by 5 bases and V by 5 bases; bases with no gene match: 5. The CDR3 runs to 14 residues. CDR3 region: CASSTGLDNNEQFF. CDR3 DNA: TGTGCCAGCAGCACGGGACTAGATAACAATGAGCAGTTCTTC.

In this sample, this clone turned up once. This rearrangement joins TRBV19 to TRBJ2-6, with 8 positions matching TRBD1. The CDR3 has 17 amino acids. Trimming removed 4 bases from V and 3 bases from J; junction bases left unmatched: 8. CDR1 is LNHDA and CDR2 is SQIVND in the germline V gene (reference sequence). This chain's CDR3 is CASSTGQGTIGANVLTF. For the CDR3, the DNA is TGTGCCAGTAGTACAGGACAGGGTACAATTGGGGCCAACGTCCTGACTTTC. The full variable domain, rest sourced from reference TRBV19 and TRBJ2-6, is DGGITQSPKYLFRKEGQNVTLSCEQNLNHDAMYWYRQDPGQGLRLIYYSQIVNDFQKGDIAEGYSVSREKKESFPLTVTSAQKNPTAFYLCASSTGQGTIGANVLTFGAGSRLTVL.

The rearrangement uses TRBV19 and TRBJ2-1; possible D gene TRBD1, 5 bases. Trimming took off 5 bases at V and 6 bases at J, with 11 bases between the two ends. The germline CDR1 and CDR2 sequences are LNHDA and SQIVND (reference sequence). This CDR3 spans 13 amino acids. The chain's CDR3 is CASSEARVNEQFF. Written as DNA, the CDR3 is TGTGCCAGTAGTGAAGCCAGGGTCAATGAGCAGTTCTTC.

This chain links TRBV9 with TRBJ1-3; no reliable D call. Germline V gives CDR1 SGDLS, CDR2 YYNGEE. The V gene lost 3 bases and the J gene lost 0 bases, with 22 bases spanning the gap. CDR3 length: 19 amino acids. CDR3 nucleotide sequence: TGTGCCAGCAGCGCCCTACCCTCGGGCAGGTCCTACTCTGGAAACACCATATATTTT. It is translated as CASSALPSGRSYSGNTIYF.

The V gene is TRBV5-1, the J gene TRBJ2-3; D may be TRBD2 (5 bases). V shed 4 bases and J shed 3 bases, with 15 bases lying between them. Looked up from germline, CDR1 is SGHRS and CDR2 is YFSETQ. The CDR3 consists of 15 residues. The CDR3 region has the DNA TGCGCCAGCAGCATTGAGGGCGGAGAGACAGATACGCAGTATTTT. Its protein is CASSIEGGETDTQYF. The full variable domain, its missing parts supplied by reference TRBV5-1 and TRBJ2-3, is KAGVTQTPRYLIKTRGQQVTLSCSPISGHRSVSWYQQTPGQGLQFLFEYFSETQRNKGNFPGRFSGRQFSNSRSEMNVSTLELGDSALYLCASSIEGGETDTQYFGPGTRLTVL.

The chain carries TRBV28 and TRBJ1-4, with no clear D. Trimming removed 7 bases at V and 3 bases at J, with 6 bases between. The CDR3 has 12 amino acids. The germline V gene has CDR1 MDHEN and CDR2 SYDVKM. For the CDR3, the DNA is TGTGCCAGCAAGGCGCCTAATGAAAAACTGTTTTTT. It yields the protein CASKAPNEKLFF. Complete variable domain (other parts from reference TRBV28 and TRBJ1-4): DVKVTQSSRYLVKRTGEKVFLECVQDMDHENMFWYRQDPGLGLRLIYFSYDVKMKEKGDIPEGYSVSREKKERFSLILESASTNQTSMYLCASKAPNEKLFFGSGTQLSVL.

This clone was seen more than once but under ten times. This chain uses TRBV6-4 with TRBJ2-1, with 7 positions matching TRBD2. This CDR3 contains 15 residues. Unmatched junction bases numbered 0, after V lost 0 bases and J lost 1 base. Germline V gene data show CDR1 as MRHNA and CDR2 as SNTAGT. The CDR3 region is CASSDSSGSYNEQFF. The CDR3 DNA reads as TGTGCCAGCAGTGACTCTAGCGGGTCCTACAATGAGCAGTTCTTC.

V usage is TRBV5-1 and J usage is TRBJ2-4, with D uncertain. The V end lost 4 bases, the J end lost 11 bases, and 10 bases lay between the germline ends. The CDR3 is made up of 11 amino acids. Germline V lookup: CDR1 SGHRS, CDR2 YFSETQ. The CDR3 sequence is CASSHGNVQYF. The CDR3 DNA is TGCGCCAGCAGCCATGGGAACGTTCAGTACTTC.

The chain joins TRBV4-3 to TRBJ2-3; possibly TRBD1 for D (5 bases). Germline loops: CDR1 LGHNA, CDR2 YSLEER. V gave up 1 base and J gave up 3 bases, with 11 bases separating them. CDR3 length equals 15 residues. The CDR3 region has the DNA TGCGCCAGCAGCCAAGGGACATACGGGACAGATACGCAGTATTTT. This gives the protein CASSQGTYGTDTQYF.

CDR3 sequence reads: CASSRDRSETQYF. The CDR3 bases are TGTGCCAGCAGCCGGGACAGGTCAGAGACCCAGTACTTC. This chain uses TRBV9 with TRBJ2-5; 8 positions agree with TRBD1. CDR1 is SGDLS, CDR2 YYNGEE, per germline. The CDR3 extends over 13 amino acids. Trimming cost V 4 bases and J 4 bases; bases outside gene matches: 3.

The rearrangement uses TRBV5-5 and TRBJ2-2; 8 positions agree with TRBD2. CDR1 and CDR2 (germline): SGHKS, YYEKEE (reference sequence). The J segment lost 1 base and the V segment lost 4 bases, leaving 3 bases of the junction unmatched. This CDR3 comprises 15 residues. This CDR3 is CASSREGGNTGELFF. CDR3 nucleotide sequence: TGTGCCAGCAGCCGGGAGGGGGGGAACACCGGGGAGCTGTTTTTT. The whole variable domain, filled in from reference TRBV5-5 and TRBJ2-2, reads DAGVTQSPTHLIKTRGQQVTLRCSPISGHKSVSWYQQVLGQGPQFIFQYYEKEERGRGNFPDRFSARQFPNYSSELNVNALLLGDSALYLCASSREGGNTGELFFGEGSRLTVL.

The chain employs TRBV2 and TRBJ1-5, with D maybe TRBD1 (5 bases). The germline gives CDR1 SNHLY, CDR2 FYNNEI. Trimming left V 8 bases short and J 2 bases short, with 10 bases between. There are 13 residues in the CDR3. The CDR3 here is CASGSGGNQPQHF. The CDR3 DNA sequence: TGTGCCAGCGGGTCGGGGGGCAATCAGCCCCAGCATTTT.

The V call is TRBV19, the J call TRBJ1-1, with 10 bases identical to TRBD1. The germline V gene encodes CDR1 LNHDA and CDR2 SQIVND (reference sequence). Losses at the gene ends were 4 bases for V and 1 base for J; bases not matched to a gene: 12. The CDR3 extends over 18 amino acids. This chain's CDR3 is CASSNRQGAAYGNTEAFF. CDR3 sequence (DNA): TGTGCCAGTAGTAACAGACAGGGGGCGGCTTATGGGAACACTGAAGCTTTCTTT.

This chain links TRBV2 with TRBJ1-5; 7 nucleotides line up with TRBD1. CDR1 and CDR2 from the germline V gene are SNHLY and FYNNEI. The CDR3 is 14 amino acids. V dropped 3 bases and J dropped 3; count of bases not matched to a gene: 2. The CDR3 bases are TGTGCCAGCAGTGAGGGACAGAACAATCAGCCCCAGCATTTT. It codes for CASSEGQNNQPQHF.

The rearrangement links TRBV29-1 to TRBJ2-5; D call uncertain. The germline CDR1 and CDR2 sequences are SQVTM and ANQGSEA. The CDR3 runs to 12 residues. V lost 1 base, J lost 4 bases, and 7 bases lay in between. CDR3 in amino acids: CSVEGRGETQYF. For the CDR3, the DNA is TGCAGCGTTGAAGGCCGTGGAGAGACCCAGTACTTC. The variable domain in full, with the rest retrieved from reference TRBV29-1 and TRBJ2-5, is SAVISQKPSRDICQRGTSLTIQCQVDSQVTMMFWYRQQPGQSLTLIATANQGSEATYESGFVIDKFPISRPNLTFSTLTVSNMSPEDSSIYLCSVEGRGETQYFGPGTRLLVL.

The chain uses TRBV5-4 and TRBJ2-1, with TRBD1 as a possible D gene (6 bases). This CDR3 has 14 residues. Trimming left V 5 bases short and J 8 bases short, with 17 bases between. Per germline, CDR1 SGHNT and CDR2 YYREEE (reference sequence). The CDR3 DNA reads TGTGCCAGCAGGAATCCAGGGGCCGGGGATGAGCAGTTCTTC. It translates to CASRNPGAGDEQFF. The full variable domain, completed using reference TRBV5-4 and TRBJ2-1, is ETGVTQSPTHLIKTRGQQVTLRCSSQSGHNTVSWYQQALGQGPQFIFQYYREEENGRGNFPPRFSGLQFPNYSSELNVNALELDDSALYLCASRNPGAGDEQFFGPGTRLTVL.

The CDR3 spells CASSFGGRAVNYGYTF. CDR3 bases: TGTGCCAGCAGCTTCGGCGGGCGGGCGGTTAACTATGGCTACACCTTC. This chain connects TRBV7-9 to TRBJ1-2; D gene ambiguous. Trimming pared 3 bases from V and 1 base from J, leaving 15 bases between. The CDR3 is made up of 16 amino acids. Germline CDR1 and CDR2: SEHNR and FQNEAQ (reference sequence).

The V and J genes are TRBV11-2 and TRBJ2-7, with 8 nucleotides matching TRBD1. CDR1 and CDR2 from the germline V gene are SGHAT and FQNNGV. This CDR3 is built from 12 residues. With V trimmed by 1 base and J by 13 bases, 6 bases remained unmatched. The CDR3 DNA reads TGTGCCAGCAGCTTAGCGGGACAGGCGGTCTACTTC. Translation gives CASSLAGQAVYF.

This chain joins TRBV5-4 and TRBJ2-7, with a weak D call TRBD2 (6 bases). Germline loops: CDR1 SGHNT, CDR2 YYREEE (reference sequence). CDR3 length: 16 amino acids. Deletions cut 2 bases from V and 2 bases from J, with 17 bases between. The CDR3 region is CASSLGGRGSTYEQYF. The CDR3 nucleotides are TGTGCCAGCAGCTTAGGCGGGCGGGGTTCCACCTACGAGCAGTACTTC.

Here the CDR3 reads CASSLVSSGSNEQFF. CDR3 nucleotides: TGCGCCAGCAGCTTGGTTTCTAGCGGGAGCAATGAGCAGTTCTTC. V gene TRBV5-1 combines with J gene TRBJ2-1; 10 positions match TRBD2. The CDR3 loop spans 15 amino acids. The V segment lost 0 bases and the J segment 6 bases; nucleotides outside the gene matches: 3. Germline V lookup: CDR1 SGHRS, CDR2 YFSETQ.

This sequence joins TRBV24-1 and TRBJ2-2, with D unresolved. Trimming took 3 bases from V and 5 from J, leaving 9 bases between them. Per the germline V gene, CDR1 is KGHDR and CDR2 is SFDVKD. The CDR3 runs to 14 residues. The DNA of the CDR3 is TGTGCCACCAGTGATACAACATCTACCGGGGAGCTGTTTTTT. Residues: CATSDTTSTGELFF.

On this clone: The sample carries other DNA sequences with the same CDR3. The rearrangement joins TRBV3-1 (or the pseudogene TRBV3-2) to TRBJ1-1, with D possibly TRBD1 on 5 matching bases. There are 14 residues in the CDR3. Germline lookup yields CDR1 LGHDT and CDR2 YNNKEL (reference sequence). V dropped 0 bases and J dropped 4 bases, with 9 bases sitting between them. This chain's CDR3 is CASSQDGGGTEAFF. The CDR3 region has the DNA TGTGCCAGCAGCCAAGATGGGGGTGGCACTGAAGCTTTCTTT.

The V gene is TRBV29-1, the J gene TRBJ2-5; 8 bases are shared with TRBD2. This CDR3 has 13 residues. The V segment lost 6 bases and the J segment 3 bases; nucleotides outside the gene matches: 6. Germline loops: CDR1 SQVTM, CDR2 ANQGSEA. The CDR3 bases are TGCAGCGTCTGGATAGCGGGAAAAGAGACCCAGTACTTC. Translated: CSVWIAGKETQYF.

This clone was observed a few times. V gene TRBV12-3 or TRBV12-4 combines with J gene TRBJ2-2, with D unresolved. Trimming pared 1 base from V and 6 bases from J, leaving 6 bases between. The CDR3 runs to 13 residues. The CDR3 region has the DNA TGTGCCAGCAGTTTAGTCGGCTCCGGGGAGCTGTTTTTT. This codes for CASSLVGSGELFF.

The chain employs TRBV6-2 or TRBV6-3 and TRBJ1-5; D is uncertain. Germline loops: CDR1 MNHEY, CDR2 SVGEGT. The germline V and J ends were trimmed by 0 bases and 9 bases, with 9 bases remaining between them. The CDR3 has 13 residues. Here the CDR3 reads CASSYSPRMPQHF. CDR3 bases: TGTGCCAGCAGTTACTCCCCACGTATGCCCCAGCATTTT.

The V and J genes are TRBV7-9 and TRBJ2-1, with 9 bases matching TRBD1. CDR3 length equals 17 residues. Germline-derived CDR1 and CDR2 are SEHNR and FQNEAQ (reference sequence). Trimming cost V 5 bases and J 12 bases; bases outside gene matches: 20. CDR3 DNA: TGTGCCAGCAGCCGAGGGTATGGGACAGGGAGTATCCCCCGGCAGTTCTTC. Translating it yields CASSRGYGTGSIPRQFF.

The chain is built from TRBV19 and TRBJ2-3; D is ambiguous. CDR3 length: 15 amino acids. Germline values: CDR1 LNHDA, CDR2 SQIVND (reference sequence). The V end was cut by 3 bases, the J end by 0 bases, with 10 bases between. CDR3 residues: CASSIEARSTDTQYF. CDR3 sequence (DNA): TGTGCCAGTAGTATTGAGGCTCGTAGCACAGATACGCAGTATTTT.

Written as DNA, the CDR3 is TGTGCCAGCACCAAAGGGACTGACTTTTACGAGCAGTACTTC. Translation gives CASTKGTDFYEQYF. The genes are TRBV2 and TRBJ2-7; TRBD2 is a possible D gene (6 bases). In germline, CDR1 is SNHLY, CDR2 FYNNEI. This CDR3 is built from 14 residues. V shed 7 bases and J shed 4 bases, with 17 bases lying between them. Complete variable domain (other parts from reference TRBV2 and TRBJ2-7): EPEVTQTPSHQVTQMGQEVILRCVPISNHLYFYWYRQILGQKVEFLVSFYNNEISEKSEIFDDQFSVERPDGSNFTLKIRSTKLEDSAMYFCASTKGTDFYEQYFGPGTRLTVT.